This TCR beta chain was sequenced for a study of blood T cell repertoires in COVID-19. Trimming took off 3 bases at V and 8 bases at J, with 10 bases between the two ends. CDR1 is GTSNPN, CDR2 SVGIG, per germline (reference sequence). The CDR3 extends over 12 amino acids. Assay: immunoSEQ multiplex PCR; the TCRdb copy retains only in-frame clones and omits some. This sample has 150,000 or so clones; around four fifths occur once, and the top ten carry around 40%. The chain uses TRBV30 and TRBJ1-4; no reliable D call. This receptor was obtained from a human donor in a cohort sampled during active COVID-19. Sequencing input: peripheral blood. CDR3 in DNA: TGTGCCTGGAGGCCGGGAGAGGAAAAACTGTTTTTT. Protein: CAWRPGEEKLFF.